This T cell receptor (beta chain) came from a study of blood T cell repertoires in COVID-19. Losses at the gene ends were 6 bases for V and 5 bases for J; bases not matched to a gene: 10. The CDR3 extends over 13 amino acids. Germline V CDR1 and CDR2: GTSNPN, SVGIG (reference sequence). Libraries were prepared by immunoSEQ multiplex PCR; TCRdb keeps only in-frame clonotypes and omits some of them. The sample carries 190,000 or so clones, about 82% recorded once. This clone was seen a few times. This chain links TRBV30 with TRBJ2-7, with 7 bases identical to TRBD1. Sequencing was carried out using peripheral blood. The source is a man in his 60s with COVID-19, enrolled during active disease. The DNA of the CDR3 is TGTGCCTGTCCGGGACAGAGGGGTGACGAGCAGTACTTC. It translates to CACPGQRGDEQYF.